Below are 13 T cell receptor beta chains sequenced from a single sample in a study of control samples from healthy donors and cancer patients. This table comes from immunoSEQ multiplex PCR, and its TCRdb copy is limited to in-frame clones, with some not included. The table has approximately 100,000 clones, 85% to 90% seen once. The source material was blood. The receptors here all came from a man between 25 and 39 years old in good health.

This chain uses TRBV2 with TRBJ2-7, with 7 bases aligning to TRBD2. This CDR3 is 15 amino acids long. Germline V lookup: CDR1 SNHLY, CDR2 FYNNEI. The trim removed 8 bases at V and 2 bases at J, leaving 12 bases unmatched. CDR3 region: CASFPRPGGTYEQYF. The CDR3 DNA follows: TGTGCCAGCTTCCCTCGGCCGGGAGGCACCTACGAGCAGTACTTC.

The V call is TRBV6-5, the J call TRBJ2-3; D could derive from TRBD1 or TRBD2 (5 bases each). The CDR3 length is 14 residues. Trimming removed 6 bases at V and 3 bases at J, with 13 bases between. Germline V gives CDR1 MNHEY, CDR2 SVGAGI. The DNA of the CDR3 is TGTGCCAGCAGGTGGGGACGTTATACAGATACGCAGTATTTT. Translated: CASRWGRYTDTQYF.

CDR3: CASAGGNTDTQYF. CDR3 DNA sequence: TGCGCCTCAGCCGGGGGGAACACAGATACGCAGTATTTT. The J gene is TRBJ2-3, the V gene TRBV5-1; 7 nucleotides line up with TRBD2. V trimming: 10 bases; J trimming: 2 bases; junction bases outside the gene matches: 7. The CDR3 has 13 amino acids. CDR1 SGHRS and CDR2 YFSETQ come from the germline V gene.

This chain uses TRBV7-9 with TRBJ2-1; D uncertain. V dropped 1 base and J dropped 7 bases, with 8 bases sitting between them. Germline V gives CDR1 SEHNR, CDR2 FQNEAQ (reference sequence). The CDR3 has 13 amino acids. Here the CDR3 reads CASSLVQANEQFF. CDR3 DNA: TGTGCCAGCAGCTTAGTGCAGGCAAATGAGCAGTTCTTC.

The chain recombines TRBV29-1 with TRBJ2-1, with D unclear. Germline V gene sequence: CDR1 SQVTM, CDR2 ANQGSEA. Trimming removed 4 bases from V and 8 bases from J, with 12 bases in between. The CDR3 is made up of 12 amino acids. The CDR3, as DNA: TGCAGCGTTGCTTGGCAAAACGATGAGCAGTTCTTC. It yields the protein CSVAWQNDEQFF.

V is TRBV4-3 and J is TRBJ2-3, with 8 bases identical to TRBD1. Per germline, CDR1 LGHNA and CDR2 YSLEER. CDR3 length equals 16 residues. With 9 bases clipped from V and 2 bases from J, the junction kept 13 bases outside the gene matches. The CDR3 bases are TGCGCCAGGACACCGACAGGGGAAGTGCCCACAGATACGCAGTATTTT. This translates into CARTPTGEVPTDTQYF.

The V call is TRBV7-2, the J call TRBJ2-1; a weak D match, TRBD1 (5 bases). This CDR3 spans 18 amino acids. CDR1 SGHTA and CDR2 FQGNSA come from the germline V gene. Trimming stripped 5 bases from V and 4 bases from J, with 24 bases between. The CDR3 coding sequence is TGTGCCAGCAGCAAGATAAACAAGGGGCAACGGTCATACAATGAGCAGTTCTTC. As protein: CASSKINKGQRSYNEQFF. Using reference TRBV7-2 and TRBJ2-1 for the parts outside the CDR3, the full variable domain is GAGVSQSPSNKVTEKGKDVELRCDPISGHTALYWYRQSLGQGLEFLIYFQGNSAPDKSGLPSDRFSAERTGGSVSTLTIQRTQQEDSAVYLCASSKINKGQRSYNEQFFGPGTRLTVL.

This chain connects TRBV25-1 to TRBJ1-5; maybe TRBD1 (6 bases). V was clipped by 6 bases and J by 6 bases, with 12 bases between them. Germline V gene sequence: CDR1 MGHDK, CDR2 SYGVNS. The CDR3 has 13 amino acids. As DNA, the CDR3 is TGTGCCAGCAGCGATACAGGGTTTCAGCCCCAGCATTTT. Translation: CASSDTGFQPQHF.

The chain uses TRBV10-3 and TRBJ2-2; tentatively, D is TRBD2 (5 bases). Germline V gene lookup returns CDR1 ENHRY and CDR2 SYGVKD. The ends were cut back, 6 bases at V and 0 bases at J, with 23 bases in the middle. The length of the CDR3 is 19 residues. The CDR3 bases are TGTGCCATCAGCCCCATAAAGGTTGCGGGTCTCGCGAACACCGGGGAGCTGTTTTTT. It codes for CAISPIKVAGLANTGELFF.

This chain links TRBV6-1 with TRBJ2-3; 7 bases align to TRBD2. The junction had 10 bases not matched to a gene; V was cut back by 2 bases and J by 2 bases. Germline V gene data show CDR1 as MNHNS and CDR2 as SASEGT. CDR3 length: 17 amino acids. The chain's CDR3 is CASSEFGWREPTDTQYF. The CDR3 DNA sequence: TGTGCCAGCAGTGAATTTGGTTGGCGGGAGCCCACAGATACGCAGTATTTT.

DNA for the CDR3: TGTGCCAGTAGTATCAGAGAGACCCAGTACTTC. This sequence encodes CASSIRETQYF. V gene TRBV19 combines with J gene TRBJ2-5; D unclear. Trimming cost V 3 bases and J 4 bases, with 3 bases left between them. The germline gives CDR1 LNHDA, CDR2 SQIVND (reference sequence). CDR3 length: 11 residues.

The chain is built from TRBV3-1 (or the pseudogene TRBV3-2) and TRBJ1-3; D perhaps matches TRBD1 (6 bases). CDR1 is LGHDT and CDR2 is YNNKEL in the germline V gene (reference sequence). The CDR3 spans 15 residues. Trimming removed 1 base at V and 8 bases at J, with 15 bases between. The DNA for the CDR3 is TGTGCCAGCAGCCAAGGTGAACGGGGGCCGGACACCATATATTTT. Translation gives CASSQGERGPDTIYF.

DNA for the CDR3: TGTGCCAGCAGCCGAGACTACTATGGCTACACCTTC. Its protein is CASSRDYYGYTF. The genes are TRBV7-8 and TRBJ1-2; D is uncertain. Germline V gene sequence: CDR1 SGHVS, CDR2 FQNEAQ. CDR3 size: 12 residues. Trimming pared 5 bases from V and 3 bases from J, leaving 7 bases between.